These 8 T cell receptor beta chains came from one sample sequenced in a study of glioma-infiltrating T cells. The iRepertoire nested amplicon-rescue multiplex PCR amplified TCR alpha and beta CDR3s from RNA. MiXCR, run by TCRdb on the multiplex PCR reads, gives a single entry per CDR3 protein. The table records 150,000 to 200,000 distinct CDR3 sequences, approximately 30% of them present only once. The sample was glioma tissue, nonneoplastic brain tissue, or PBMCs (not recorded which). The source is a human donor with low-grade glioma or glioblastoma, undergoing nonglioma brain surgery, or in good health (not recorded which).

This clonotype was counted ten times or more. The chain couples TRBV20-1 to TRBJ1-1; 9 bases match TRBD1. Germline CDR1 reads DFQATT; CDR2 reads SNEGSKA (reference sequence). This CDR3 has 22 amino acids. The V and J ends lost 3 bases and 12 bases, in that order; junction bases with no gene match: 38. The CDR3 spells CSARVTGTALRTGVKSADKTFF. DNA for the CDR3: TGCAGTGCTAGGGTCACCGGGACAGCTTTACGGACAGGGGTCAAGTCGGCGGACAAGACTTTCTTT.

The rearrangement uses TRBV20-1 and TRBJ2-1; TRBD2 agrees at 8 bases. Germline V gene sequence: CDR1 DFQATT, CDR2 SNEGSKA (reference sequence). The CDR3 runs 17 residues. The V gene end was trimmed by 6 bases and the J gene end by 4 bases; junction bases not matched to a gene: 17. The CDR3 region is CSAPGPAGEGSYNEQFF. CDR3 coding DNA: TGCAGTGCACCCGGACCAGCGGGAGAGGGCTCATACAATGAGCAGTTCTTC.

V is TRBV15 and J is TRBJ2-1; 8 bases are shared with TRBD2. The CDR3 sequence is 12 residues long. Trimming removed 9 bases from V and 3 bases from J; junction bases left unmatched: 1. Germline-derived CDR1 and CDR2 are LNHNV and YYDKDF (reference sequence). The CDR3 protein is CATGLVYNEQFF. Written as DNA, the CDR3 is TGTGCCACGGGACTAGTCTACAATGAGCAGTTCTTC.

The chain joins TRBV12-5 to TRBJ2-1; 7 bases map to TRBD2. CDR1 LGHNT and CDR2 FRNRAP come from the germline V gene. The CDR3 is 16 amino acids. V shed 0 bases, J shed 5 bases, and the junction held 7 bases outside the gene matches. This CDR3 reads CASGLVSGVPNNEQFF. CDR3 sequence (DNA): TGTGCTAGTGGTTTGGTAAGCGGGGTACCCAACAATGAGCAGTTCTTC.

This clonotype was observed at least ten times. The chain has TRBV4-1 and TRBJ2-3; D gene unclear. Germline-derived CDR1 and CDR2 are MGHRA and YSYEKL. There are 17 residues in the CDR3. The V end lost 4 bases, the J end lost 2 bases, and 19 bases lay between the germline ends. The CDR3 reads CASSRLLSVAPTDTQYF. CDR3 in DNA: TGCGCCAGCAGCCGGCTCTTGAGCGTTGCACCCACAGATACGCAGTATTTT.

This clonotype was observed at least ten times. This rearrangement joins TRBV4-2 to TRBJ2-7; TRBD2 matches at 7 bases. CDR1 is LGHNA, CDR2 YNFKEQ, per germline. This CDR3 region has 13 residues. The trim removed 4 bases at V and 3 bases at J, leaving 3 bases unmatched. The CDR3 here is CASSRDYDYEQYF. The CDR3 coding sequence is TGTGCCAGCAGCCGGGACTACGACTACGAGCAGTACTTC.

This clonotype was counted ten times or more. This chain links TRBV3-1 with TRBJ2-1, with D hard to call. V lost 2 bases and J lost 9, with 5 bases in between. Germline V gene data show CDR1 as LGHDT and CDR2 as YNNKEL (reference sequence). This CDR3 comprises 11 residues. CDR3 residues: CASSQRREQFF. The CDR3 nucleotides are TGTGCCAGCAGCCAACGGCGTGAGCAGTTCTTC.

This clonotype was seen more than once but under ten times. A read error may explain this, as a much larger clone is one base away. The chain recombines TRBV7-2 with TRBJ2-3; 10 bases align to TRBD2. J was trimmed by 5 bases and V by 3 bases; bases with no gene match: 8. The CDR3 has 16 amino acids. From germline, CDR1 is SGHTA and CDR2 FQGNSA. CDR3: CASSFPASGSGDTQYF. The CDR3 coding sequence is TGTGCCAGCAGCTTTCCAGCTAGCGGGAGTGGAGATACGCAGTATTTT.